This T cell receptor (beta chain) was sequenced for a study of blood T cell repertoires in COVID-19 (dated by TCRdb to 2020 to 2022). General notes on the study: Samples covering the acute and convalescent phases of COVID-19 were provided by collaborators in the United States, Italy and Spain. The repertoires were released in a freely available public database intended as a resource for research on the immune response to SARS-CoV-2. Where available, HLA class I and class II types were taken from metadata supplied by the sample provider and were not determined by assay-based typing. The material from the prospective study consisted of cDNA or gDNA derived from T cells, B-cell-depleted T cells, or PBMCs. Subjects who had been exposed to COVID-19, were actively infected with it, or had recovered from it provided the deeply sampled blood TCRbeta repertoires that made up the dataset. Samples came from the ongoing ImmuneRACE study (first 160 participants) plus 1,254 subjects from 6 global collaborators. Nearly every sample came with metadata listing a de-identified subject ID, COVID-19 status, age in years and sex.

Each collaborating institution followed its own protocols to collect whole blood in K2EDTA tubes. For TCRbeta analysis, collaborators shipped samples in one of three forms: frozen whole blood, isolated PBMCs, or DNA extracted from either of those sample types. Germline trimming amounts to 8 bases on V and 5 bases on J, with 11 as the count of junction bases outside the gene matches. The CDR3 measures 14 amino acids from cysteine to phenylalanine. The entry retains the CDR3 DNA only, 42 bases that are in frame from base 1. The germline V gene sets CDR1 to MRHNA and CDR2 to SNTAGT. Study-wide findings and limitations: How much clinical and demographic metadata was included differed by source and by participant, and the metadata was provided uncurated.

TCRbeta CDR3 regions were amplified from genomic DNA by means of the immunoSEQ Assay, a bias-controlled multiplex PCR. In the authors' own workflow: Within the assay, amplification of reference gene primers was used to estimate how many nucleated cells each sample contained. Sequence reads were collapsed and filtered to measure the absolute abundance of every unique TCRbeta CDR3 rearrangement. For each sample, productive Simpson clonality was calculated by taking the square root of Simpson's diversity index across productive rearrangements. In its TCRdb copy, this immuneACCESS table keeps in-frame sequences only and misses some clones. Where compared with another copy, unresolved V genes explain less than half of these, and the others have no known cause. The V and J calls and clone size are taken from that table; D and trimming were inferred from the DNA. Counted in this sample were some 380,000 clones; approximately 77% of them appeared once. The ten most abundant clones make up under 1.2% of the sample.

Concerning this clone itself: Its antigen remains unidentified. Per-base qualities were not stored, and no clone one base away is much larger.

Sequences were obtained from peripheral blood. This clonotype was sampled from a human donor with acute or convalescent COVID-19. The donor label of this sample is uncertain. The rearranged chain carries TRBV6-4 and TRBJ2-5, with TRBD2 identical over 7 junction bases. At the DNA level, the sequence is TGTGCCAGCGGCGGGAGATCTCAGACGGAGACCCAGTACTTC. This yields the protein CASGGRSQTETQYF.